This TCR beta chain emerged from a study of blood T cell repertoires in COVID-19. Overall study context: T cells, B-cell-depleted T cells, or PBMCs supplied cDNA or gDNA.

V lost 3 bases and J 0 bases, leaving 8 bases between the germline ends. This CDR3 is built from 14 residues. Germline CDR1 and CDR2: LNHDA and SQIVND (reference sequence). Authors' analysis steps: Cell counts per sample came from amplifying reference gene primers. Clones were read by immunoSEQ multiplex PCR, and TCRdb kept only the in-frame ones, dropping some. That table gives V, J and clone size, and the DNA gave D and trimming. The table includes about 240,000 clones, 75% to 90% detected once. Sequencing was carried out using peripheral blood. This chain uses TRBV19 with TRBJ1-2, with D hard to call. This receptor was taken from a man in his 60s who had recovered from COVID-19. CDR3 sequence reads: CASSIEAANYGYTF. The CDR3 DNA is TGTGCCAGTAGTATCGAGGCAGCTAACTATGGCTACACCTTC. The full variable domain, its missing parts supplied by reference TRBV19 and TRBJ1-2, is DGGITQSPKYLFRKEGQNVTLSCEQNLNHDAMYWYRQDPGQGLRLIYYSQIVNDFQKGDIAEGYSVSREKKESFPLTVTSAQKNPTAFYLCASSIEAANYGYTFGSGTRLTVV.